A selection of T cell receptor beta chains follows, all from one sample in a study of T cell responses to AZD1222 COVID-19 vaccine. The method was immunoSEQ multiplex PCR; TCRdb's version includes in-frame clones alone and lacks a portion of them. Among about 54,000 clones listed, about 86% were seen once. The material was peripheral blood, obtained 28 days after the second AZD1222 dose. These receptors originate from an adult who received the AZD1222 COVID-19 vaccine. The CDR3 runs from the conserved cysteine through the conserved F or W. The D gene is left open where the match is weak. Some rows mark clone size as missing; the rest say once, few, many or name a class of expanded clone.

>once|TRBJ2-3|TRBV24-1|TRBD1
TGTGCCACCAGTGAAACCTACAGGGGTCCCCCACCAGATACGCAGTATTTT
CATSETYRGPPPDTQYF
>NA|TRBJ1-2|TRBV5-4|NA
TGTGCCAGCAGCTTCGGAGGCGACTATGGCTACACCTTC
CASSFGGDYGYTF
>NA|TRBJ2-7|TRBV4-3|NA
TGCGCCAGCAGCCAAGTGGTCGGTCGCTCCTACGAGCAGTACTTC
CASSQVVGRSYEQYF
>NA|TRBJ2-7|TRBV27|NA
TGTGCCAGCAGCTTACTTATCCGGGACGGTCTATTGGAGCAGTACTTC
CASSLLIRDGLLEQYF
>NA|TRBJ1-2|TRBV4-1|NA
TGCGCCAGCAGCCAAGATTTGGGGGTTGGCTACACCTTC
CASSQDLGVGYTF
>once|TRBJ1-3|TRBV6-1|NA
TGTGCCAGCAGTGAATTCGCAGGGAGCTCTGGAAACACCATATATTTT
CASSEFAGSSGNTIYF
>NA|TRBJ2-7|TRBV12-3/TRBV12-4|NA
TGTGCCAGCAGACAACAGGGCTTCTACGAGCAGTACTTC
CASRQQGFYEQYF
>NA|TRBJ2-7|TRBV6-5|NA
TGTGCCAGCAGCCCCGGGGACCTCCACGAGCAGTACTTC
CASSPGDLHEQYF
>NA|TRBJ1-5|TRBV5-1|TRBD1
TGCGCCAGCAGCTTTTTAGGACAGGGGAGCAATCAGCCCCAGCATTTT
CASSFLGQGSNQPQHF
>NA|TRBJ1-5|TRBV6-5|NA
TGTGCCAGCAGTTACTCTAAGAATAGCAATCAGCCCCAGCATTTT
CASSYSKNSNQPQHF
>once|TRBJ2-1|TRBV7-6|TRBD2
TGTGCCAGCAGCCCAATAGCGGGAGTCTACAATGAGCAGTTCTTC
CASSPIAGVYNEQFF